The rows below give T cell receptor beta chains drawn from one sample of a study of T cell repertoires in aging, cancer and after chemotherapy. MiXCR was run by TCRdb on the multiplex PCR reads, yielding one entry per CDR3 protein. The table has approximately 20,000 distinct CDR3 sequences, about 37% seen once. Material for sequencing was blood. These receptors were collected from a human donor with a solid tumor. The CDR3 runs from the conserved cysteine through the conserved F or W. D genes are given only for firm matches. Clone size is stated in some rows and not others, as once, few, many or a class when expanded.

D	J	V	size	DNA	CDR3
TRBD2	TRBJ2-7	TRBV18	.	TGTGCCAGCTCACCACCCTCGGGAGGGTCCTCCTACGAGCAGTACTTC	CASSPPSGGSSYEQYF
TRBD1	TRBJ1-2	TRBV5-6	.	TGTGCCAGCAGCTTCCTTCCGGGACAGGGGGCCTATGGCTACACCTTC	CASSFLPGQGAYGYTF
.	TRBJ1-1	TRBV20-1	.	TGCAGCGCTAGAGGCGCAACGATGAACACTGAAGCTTTCTTT	CSARGATMNTEAFF
.	TRBJ1-1	TRBV19	few	TGTGCCAGTAGTATTAGAGGGGACACTGAAGCTTTCTTT	CASSIRGDTEAFF
TRBD2	TRBJ2-1	TRBV11-2	.	TGTGCCAGCAGCTTGGGGGACTATTTCAACAATGAGCAGTTCTTC	CASSLGDYFNNEQFF
.	TRBJ2-1	TRBV12-5	.	TGTGCTAGTGGTTTGGTCGCGAATGAGCAGTTCTTC	CASGLVANEQFF
.	TRBJ2-2	TRBV10-3	.	TGTGCCATCAGTGACGGGAGAATAAGCACCGGGGAGCTGTTTTTT	CAISDGRISTGELFF
.	TRBJ1-1	TRBV15	.	TGTGCCACCAGCGTCCCTCGCGGGGGGCTCTGGACTGAAGCTTTCTTT	CATSVPRGGLWTEAFF
.	TRBJ2-7	TRBV6-1	.	TGTGCCAGCAGTAAGGGGGAGAGCTCCTACGAGCAGTACTTC	CASSKGESSYEQYF
TRBD2	TRBJ2-3	TRBV20-1	.	TGCAGTGCTAGAGCCGGGACTAGCGGCACAGATACGCAGTATTTT	CSARAGTSGTDTQYF
TRBD1	TRBJ2-3	TRBV6-6	.	TGTGCCAGCAGTCTGGGACAGGGGGATGGAGATACGCAGTATTTT	CASSLGQGDGDTQYF
TRBD1	TRBJ1-5	TRBV7-2	.	TGTGCCAGCACCCAGGACAGGGTTCAGCCCCAGCATTTT	CASTQDRVQPQHF
TRBD1	TRBJ2-7	TRBV29-1	medium-sized	TGCAGCGCCCGACAGGGGTACGAGCAGTACTTC	CSARQGYEQYF
.	TRBJ1-4	TRBV6-6	.	TGTGCCAGCAGTGAACAAGGCCGTAATGAAAAACTGTTTTTT	CASSEQGRNEKLFF
.	TRBJ2-7	TRBV7-9	.	TGTGCCAGCAGCCACCGTGCCGGGACGGGTACCTACGAGCAGTACTTC	CASSHRAGTGTYEQYF
.	TRBJ2-1	TRBV6-1	.	TGTGCCAGCAGTGAAAGTGTGGAGGGGTCGGATGAGCAGTTCTTC	CASSESVEGSDEQFF
TRBD1	TRBJ2-3	TRBV5-6	few	TGTGCCAGCAGCTTTACAGGGGGCGCAGCAGATACGCAGTATTTT	CASSFTGGAADTQYF
TRBD1	TRBJ2-4	TRBV6-1	few	TGTGCCAGCAGTGCCTCCAGCCTGGGACAGGGGTTTAGGGACATTCAGTACTTC	CASSASSLGQGFRDIQYF
.	TRBJ1-4	TRBV5-4	few	TGTGCCAGCAGCTTGAGGTCAGAGGGTGAAAAACTGTTTTTT	CASSLRSEGEKLFF
.	TRBJ2-5	TRBV19	medium-sized	TGTGCCAGTAGTATACTACCCGAAGAGACCCAGTACTTC	CASSILPEETQYF
.	TRBJ2-7	TRBV30	.	TGTGCCTGGAGTGTTGTCTTACTCTACGAGCAGTACTTC	CAWSVVLLYEQYF